Presented here are 10 T cell receptor beta chains from one specimen sequenced in a study of post-analysis software for immune sequencing data. The study, taken as a whole, reports: There were roughly five TRBV segments more frequent in patients than controls, and TRBV5-6, TRBV5-1 and TRBV20-1 were among them.

These TCRs' antigens remain unknown. The library was made from cDNA and included unique molecular identifiers. TCRdb re-derived calls from the PCR reads in MiXCR, one entry per CDR3 protein. The sample consists of about 770,000 distinct CDR3 sequences, about half of them appearing once. Sequencing was performed on blood. The source of these receptors is a girl aged 10 to 17 with multiple sclerosis.

The rearrangement links TRBV20-1 to TRBJ2-1; 7 positions agree with TRBD1. V lost 4 bases to trimming and J lost 8 bases; unmatched junction nucleotides: 11. CDR1 DFQATT and CDR2 SNEGSKA come from the germline V gene (reference sequence). The CDR3 is 14 residues long. The CDR3 sequence is CSATIDRVGDEQFF. CDR3 bases: TGCAGTGCTACAATCGACAGGGTGGGGGATGAGCAGTTCTTC.

J is TRBJ2-6 and V is TRBV4-3; TRBD2 matches at 7 bases. The V segment lost 0 bases and the J segment 0 bases; nucleotides outside the gene matches: 5. CDR1 is LGHNA and CDR2 is YSLEER in the germline V gene. The CDR3 totals 18 residues. The CDR3 region is CASSQDSGTLSGANVLTF. The CDR3 DNA is TGCGCCAGCAGCCAAGACAGCGGGACCCTCTCTGGGGCCAACGTCCTGACTTTC.

This clonotype showed up just a few times. The genes are TRBV12-3 or TRBV12-4 and TRBJ2-1; D gene unclear. The V and J ends lost 6 bases and 2 bases respectively, with 11 bases between them. The CDR3 has 14 residues. The CDR3 spells CASRKSITYNEQFF. The CDR3, as DNA: TGTGCCAGCAGGAAGAGCATCACCTACAATGAGCAGTTCTTC.

The chain links TRBV15 to TRBJ2-1; 9 positions agree with TRBD2. V lost 3 bases, J lost 4 bases, and 10 bases stayed unmatched. CDR1 is LNHNV, CDR2 YYDKDF, per germline (reference sequence). This CDR3 is 17 amino acids long. CDR3 protein: CATSRDPGTSRYNEQFF. CDR3 DNA: TGTGCCACCAGCAGGGACCCGGGGACTAGCAGGTACAATGAGCAGTTCTTC.

This chain links TRBV12-5 with TRBJ1-6; TRBD1 matches at 8 bases. CDR1 is LGHNT, CDR2 FRNRAP, per germline. This CDR3 is 17 amino acids long. Trimming removed 4 bases from V and 7 bases from J; junction bases left unmatched: 12. The CDR3 DNA reads as TGTGCTAGTGGTTCGATGACCGGGACAGGCGAAAATTCACCCCTCCACTTT. Amino acids: CASGSMTGTGENSPLHF.

This clonotype turned up a few times. V gene TRBV20-1 combines with J gene TRBJ2-1; maybe TRBD1 (5 bases). V dropped 3 bases and J dropped 4 bases, with 10 bases sitting between them. Germline V gene data show CDR1 as DFQATT and CDR2 as SNEGSKA (reference sequence). CDR3 size: 13 residues. CDR3 sequence (DNA): TGCAGTGCTAGGGTGACAGATTACAATGAGCAGTTCTTC. This sequence encodes CSARVTDYNEQFF.

This clonotype turned up a few times. This chain joins TRBV20-1 and TRBJ1-6; a possible D gene is TRBD1 (5 bases). Trimming left V 3 bases short and J 18 bases short, with 24 bases between. Germline loops: CDR1 DFQATT, CDR2 SNEGSKA (reference sequence). CDR3 length: 14 amino acids. The CDR3 is CSASPGRNNSSPHF. The CDR3 bases are TGCAGTGCTAGCCCGGGACGGAATAATTCATCCCCCCACTTT.

The CDR3 loop is CASSVVVGGSYNEQFF. CDR3 nucleotide sequence: TGTGCCAGCAGCGTAGTGGTGGGAGGGTCCTACAATGAGCAGTTCTTC. This sequence joins TRBV9 and TRBJ2-1; 7 positions match TRBD2. The CDR3 spans 16 residues. Germline V gene lookup returns CDR1 SGDLS and CDR2 YYNGEE. After removal of 0 bases from V and 1 base from J, the junction contained 4 bases not matched to a gene.

The rearrangement joins TRBV5-6 to TRBJ2-2; 9 bases fit TRBD2. V trimming: 3 bases; J trimming: 5 bases; junction bases outside the gene matches: 11. The CDR3 extends over 17 amino acids. The germline CDR1 and CDR2 sequences are SGHDT and YYEEEE. CDR3 region: CASSSRGLAGFTGELFF. In DNA form, the CDR3 reads TGTGCCAGCAGCTCGAGGGGGCTAGCGGGATTTACCGGGGAGCTGTTTTTT. The full variable domain, rest sourced from reference TRBV5-6 and TRBJ2-2, is DAGVTQSPTHLIKTRGQQVTLRCSPKSGHDTVSWYQQALGQGPQFIFQYYEEEERQRGNFPDRFSGHQFPNYSSELNVNALLLGDSALYLCASSSRGLAGFTGELFFGEGSRLTVL.

V gene TRBV7-9 combines with J gene TRBJ2-1; D is undetermined. The length of the CDR3 is 18 residues. Trimming took off 1 base at V and 7 bases at J, with 23 bases between the two ends. In germline, CDR1 is SEHNR, CDR2 FQNEAQ (reference sequence). CDR3 residues: CASSLVDPGIKLLNEQFF. CDR3 bases: TGTGCCAGCAGCTTAGTCGACCCGGGCATCAAATTATTAAATGAGCAGTTCTTC.